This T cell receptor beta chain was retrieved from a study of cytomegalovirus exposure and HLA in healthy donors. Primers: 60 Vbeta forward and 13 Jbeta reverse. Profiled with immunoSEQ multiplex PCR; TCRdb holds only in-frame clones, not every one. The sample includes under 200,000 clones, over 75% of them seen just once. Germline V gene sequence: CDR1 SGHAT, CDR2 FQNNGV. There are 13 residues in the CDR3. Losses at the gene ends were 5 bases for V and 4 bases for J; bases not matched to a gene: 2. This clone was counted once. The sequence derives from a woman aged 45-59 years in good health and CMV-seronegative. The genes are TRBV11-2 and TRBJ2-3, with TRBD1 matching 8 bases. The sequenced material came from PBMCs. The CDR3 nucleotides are TGTGCCAGCAGCCGACAGGGGTCAGATACGCAGTATTTT. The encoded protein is CASSRQGSDTQYF.